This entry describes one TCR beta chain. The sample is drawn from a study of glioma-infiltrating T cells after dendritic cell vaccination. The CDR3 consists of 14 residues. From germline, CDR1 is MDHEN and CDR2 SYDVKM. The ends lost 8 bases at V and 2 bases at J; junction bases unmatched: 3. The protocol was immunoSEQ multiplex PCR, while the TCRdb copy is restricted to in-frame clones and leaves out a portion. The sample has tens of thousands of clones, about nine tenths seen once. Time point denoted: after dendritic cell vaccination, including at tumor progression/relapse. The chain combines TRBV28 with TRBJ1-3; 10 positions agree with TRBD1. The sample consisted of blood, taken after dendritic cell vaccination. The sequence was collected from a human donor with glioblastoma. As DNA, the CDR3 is TGTGCCAGCTTGACAGGGGGCACTGGAAACACCATATATTTT. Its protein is CASLTGGTGNTIYF.